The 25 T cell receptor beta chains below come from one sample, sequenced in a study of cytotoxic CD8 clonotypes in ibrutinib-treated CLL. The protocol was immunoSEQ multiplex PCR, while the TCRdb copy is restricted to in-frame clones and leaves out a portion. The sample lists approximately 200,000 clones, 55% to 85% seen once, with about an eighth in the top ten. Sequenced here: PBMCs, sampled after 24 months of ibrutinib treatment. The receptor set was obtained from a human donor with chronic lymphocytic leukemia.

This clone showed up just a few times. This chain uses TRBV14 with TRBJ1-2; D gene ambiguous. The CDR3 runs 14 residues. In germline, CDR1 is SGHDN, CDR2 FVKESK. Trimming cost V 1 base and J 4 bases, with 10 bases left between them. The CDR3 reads CASSQGVGSYGYTF. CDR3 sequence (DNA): TGTGCCAGCAGCCAAGGAGTCGGTAGCTATGGCTACACCTTC.

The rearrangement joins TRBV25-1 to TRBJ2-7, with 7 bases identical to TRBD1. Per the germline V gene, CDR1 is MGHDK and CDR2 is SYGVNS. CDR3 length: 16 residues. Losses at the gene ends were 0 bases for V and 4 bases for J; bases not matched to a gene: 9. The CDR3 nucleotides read TGTGCCAGCAGTGAATATATACAGGGGAAGAGGTACGAGCAGTACTTC. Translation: CASSEYIQGKRYEQYF.

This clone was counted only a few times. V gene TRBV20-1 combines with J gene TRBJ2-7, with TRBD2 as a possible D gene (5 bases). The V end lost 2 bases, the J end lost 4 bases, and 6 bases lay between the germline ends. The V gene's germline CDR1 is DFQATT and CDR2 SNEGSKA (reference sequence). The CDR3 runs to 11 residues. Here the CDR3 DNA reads TGCAGTGCTAGAAGCGGTTACGAGCAGTACTTC. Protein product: CSARSGYEQYF.

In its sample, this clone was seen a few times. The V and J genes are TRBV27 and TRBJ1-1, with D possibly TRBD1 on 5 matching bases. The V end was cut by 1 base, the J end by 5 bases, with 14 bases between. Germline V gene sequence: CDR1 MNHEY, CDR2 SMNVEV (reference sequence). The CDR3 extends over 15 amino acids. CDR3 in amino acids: CASSLYAGRGTEAFF. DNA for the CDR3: TGTGCCAGCAGTTTATATGCAGGGCGAGGAACTGAAGCTTTCTTT.

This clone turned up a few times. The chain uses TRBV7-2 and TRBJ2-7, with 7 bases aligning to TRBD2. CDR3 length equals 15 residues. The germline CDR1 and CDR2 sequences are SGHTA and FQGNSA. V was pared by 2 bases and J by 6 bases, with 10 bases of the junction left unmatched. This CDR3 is CASSLSPAGDLEQYF. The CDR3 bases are TGTGCCAGCAGCTTAAGCCCCGCGGGAGACCTCGAGCAGTACTTC.

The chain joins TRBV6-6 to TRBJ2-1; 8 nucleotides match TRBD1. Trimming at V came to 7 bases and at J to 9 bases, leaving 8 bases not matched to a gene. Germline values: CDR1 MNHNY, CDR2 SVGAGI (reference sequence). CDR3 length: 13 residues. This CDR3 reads CASIKQGGGEQFF. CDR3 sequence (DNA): TGTGCCAGCATTAAACAGGGGGGAGGTGAGCAGTTCTTC.

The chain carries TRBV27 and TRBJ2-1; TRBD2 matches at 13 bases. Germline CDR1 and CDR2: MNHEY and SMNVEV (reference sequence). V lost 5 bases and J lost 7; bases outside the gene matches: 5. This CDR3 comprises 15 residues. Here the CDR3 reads CASSKGLAGNNEQFF. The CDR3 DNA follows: TGTGCCAGCAGTAAGGGACTAGCGGGAAATAATGAGCAGTTCTTC.

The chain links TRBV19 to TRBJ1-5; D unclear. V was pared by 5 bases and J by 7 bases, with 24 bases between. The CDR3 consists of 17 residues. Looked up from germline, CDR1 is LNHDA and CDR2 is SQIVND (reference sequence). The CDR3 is CASSPSDRSLYGQPQHF. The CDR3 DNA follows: TGTGCCAGTAGTCCGTCCGATCGTTCCTTGTACGGGCAGCCCCAGCATTTT.

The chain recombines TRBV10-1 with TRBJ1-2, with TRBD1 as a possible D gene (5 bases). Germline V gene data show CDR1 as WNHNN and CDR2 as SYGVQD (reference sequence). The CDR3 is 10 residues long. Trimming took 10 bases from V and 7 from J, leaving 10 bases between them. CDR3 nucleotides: TGCGCCAACCAGGGTAGTGGCTACACCTTC. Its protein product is CANQGSGYTF.

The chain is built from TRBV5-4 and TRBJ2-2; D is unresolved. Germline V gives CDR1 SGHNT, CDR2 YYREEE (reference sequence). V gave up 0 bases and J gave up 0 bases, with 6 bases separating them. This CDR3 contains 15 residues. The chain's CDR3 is CASSLGTANTGELFF. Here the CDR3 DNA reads TGTGCCAGCAGCTTGGGTACAGCGAACACCGGGGAGCTGTTTTTT. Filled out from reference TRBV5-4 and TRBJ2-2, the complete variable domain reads ETGVTQSPTHLIKTRGQQVTLRCSSQSGHNTVSWYQQALGQGPQFIFQYYREEENGRGNFPPRFSGLQFPNYSSELNVNALELDDSALYLCASSLGTANTGELFFGEGSRLTVL.

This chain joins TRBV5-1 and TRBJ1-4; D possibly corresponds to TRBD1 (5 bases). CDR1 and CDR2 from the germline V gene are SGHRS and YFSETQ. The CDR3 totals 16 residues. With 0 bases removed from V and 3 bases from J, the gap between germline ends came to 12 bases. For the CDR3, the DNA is TGCGCCAGCAGCTTGGCCGAAGGGGCTGCTAATGAAAAACTGTTTTTT. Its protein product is CASSLAEGAANEKLFF.

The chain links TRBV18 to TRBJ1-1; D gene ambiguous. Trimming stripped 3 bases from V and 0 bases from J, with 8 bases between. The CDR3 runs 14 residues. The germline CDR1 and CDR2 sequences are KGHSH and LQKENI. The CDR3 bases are TGTGCCAGCTCACCCTCCCAAATGAACACTGAAGCTTTCTTT. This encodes CASSPSQMNTEAFF.

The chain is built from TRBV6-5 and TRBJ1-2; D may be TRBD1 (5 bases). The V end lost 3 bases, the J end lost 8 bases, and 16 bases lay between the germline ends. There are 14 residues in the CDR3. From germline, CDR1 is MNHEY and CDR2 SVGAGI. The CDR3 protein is CASSYTPGTGGYTF. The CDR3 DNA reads TGTGCCAGCAGTTATACTCCAGGGACGGGCGGCTACACCTTC.

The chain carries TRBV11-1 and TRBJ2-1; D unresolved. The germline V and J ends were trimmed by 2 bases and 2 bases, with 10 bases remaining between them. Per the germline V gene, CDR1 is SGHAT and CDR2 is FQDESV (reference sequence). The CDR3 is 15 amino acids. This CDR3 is CASSLKEQTYNEQFF. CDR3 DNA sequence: TGTGCCAGCAGCTTAAAGGAACAGACCTACAATGAGCAGTTCTTC.

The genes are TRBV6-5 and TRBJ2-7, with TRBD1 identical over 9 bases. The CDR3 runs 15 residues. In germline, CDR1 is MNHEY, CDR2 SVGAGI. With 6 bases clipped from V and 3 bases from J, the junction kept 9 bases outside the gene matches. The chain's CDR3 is CASRETGGVIYEQYF. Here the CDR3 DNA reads TGTGCCAGCAGAGAAACAGGGGGCGTTATCTACGAGCAGTACTTC.

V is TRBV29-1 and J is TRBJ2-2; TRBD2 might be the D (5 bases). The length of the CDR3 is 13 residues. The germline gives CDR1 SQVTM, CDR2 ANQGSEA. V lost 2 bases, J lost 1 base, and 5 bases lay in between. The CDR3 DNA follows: TGCAGCGTTGAACGGGAGAACACCGGGGAGCTGTTTTTT. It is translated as CSVERENTGELFF.

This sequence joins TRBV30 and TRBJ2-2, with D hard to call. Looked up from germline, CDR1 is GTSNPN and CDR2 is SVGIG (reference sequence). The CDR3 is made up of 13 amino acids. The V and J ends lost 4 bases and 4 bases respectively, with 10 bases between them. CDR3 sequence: CAWKPAFTGELFF. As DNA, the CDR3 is TGTGCCTGGAAACCAGCCTTCACCGGGGAGCTGTTTTTT.

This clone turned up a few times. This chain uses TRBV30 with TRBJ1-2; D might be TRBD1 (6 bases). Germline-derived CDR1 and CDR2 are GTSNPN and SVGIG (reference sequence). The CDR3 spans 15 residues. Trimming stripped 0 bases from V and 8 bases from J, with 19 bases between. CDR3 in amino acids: CAWSVYRVPSPGYTF. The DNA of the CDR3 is TGTGCCTGGAGTGTGTACAGGGTTCCCTCGCCGGGCTACACCTTC.

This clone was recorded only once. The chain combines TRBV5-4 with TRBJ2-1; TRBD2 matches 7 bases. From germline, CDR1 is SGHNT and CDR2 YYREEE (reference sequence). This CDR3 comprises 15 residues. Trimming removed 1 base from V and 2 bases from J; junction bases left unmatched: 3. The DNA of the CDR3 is TGTGCCAGCAGCTTGATGGCGGGAGCCTACAATGAGCAGTTCTTC. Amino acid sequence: CASSLMAGAYNEQFF.

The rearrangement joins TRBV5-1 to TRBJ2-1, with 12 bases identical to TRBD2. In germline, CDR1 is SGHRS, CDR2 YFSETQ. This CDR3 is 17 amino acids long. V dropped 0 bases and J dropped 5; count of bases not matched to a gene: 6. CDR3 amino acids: CASSLGLAGALDNEQFF. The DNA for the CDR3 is TGCGCCAGCAGCTTGGGACTAGCGGGAGCTCTAGACAATGAGCAGTTCTTC.

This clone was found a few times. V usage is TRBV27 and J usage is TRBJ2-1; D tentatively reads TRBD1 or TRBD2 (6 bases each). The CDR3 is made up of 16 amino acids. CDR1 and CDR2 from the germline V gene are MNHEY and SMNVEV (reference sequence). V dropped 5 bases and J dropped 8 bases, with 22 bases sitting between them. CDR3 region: CASSPSIAGGRHEQFF. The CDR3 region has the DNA TGTGCCAGCAGTCCATCAATCGCCGGGGGCAGGCATGAGCAGTTCTTC.

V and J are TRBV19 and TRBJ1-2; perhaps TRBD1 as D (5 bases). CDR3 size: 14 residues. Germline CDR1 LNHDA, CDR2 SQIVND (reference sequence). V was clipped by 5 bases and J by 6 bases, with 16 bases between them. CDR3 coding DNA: TGTGCCAGTAGTGGCCGGGACGACGAGAATGGCTACACCTTC. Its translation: CASSGRDDENGYTF.

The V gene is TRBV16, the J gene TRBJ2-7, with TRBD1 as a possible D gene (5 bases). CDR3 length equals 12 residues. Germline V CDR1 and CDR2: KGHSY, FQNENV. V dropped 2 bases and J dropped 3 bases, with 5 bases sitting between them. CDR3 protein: CASSQTGYEQYF. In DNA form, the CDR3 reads TGTGCCAGCAGCCAAACAGGCTACGAGCAGTACTTC.

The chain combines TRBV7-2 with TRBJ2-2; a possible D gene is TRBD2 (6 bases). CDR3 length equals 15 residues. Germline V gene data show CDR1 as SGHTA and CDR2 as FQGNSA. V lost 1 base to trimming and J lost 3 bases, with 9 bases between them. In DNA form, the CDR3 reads TGTGCCAGCAGCTTAGAGGGACTCCACACCGGGGAGCTGTTTTTT. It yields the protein CASSLEGLHTGELFF.

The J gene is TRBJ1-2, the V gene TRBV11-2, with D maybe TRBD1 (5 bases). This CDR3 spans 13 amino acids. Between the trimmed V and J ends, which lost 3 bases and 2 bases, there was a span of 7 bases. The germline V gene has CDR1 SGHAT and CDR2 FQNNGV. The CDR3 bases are TGTGCCAGCAGCTTGGGACGCAACTATGGCTACACCTTC. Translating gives CASSLGRNYGYTF.